This TCR beta chain was recovered during a study of blood T cell repertoires in COVID-19. Study-wide background: The United States, Italy and Spain provided the acute and convalescent COVID-19 samples. Nucleic acid was either cDNA or gDNA, and it came from T cells, B-cell-depleted T cells, or PBMCs.

Study processing details: Researchers report that nucleated cell counts were estimated from reference gene primer amplification. The repertoire was sequenced with immunoSEQ multiplex PCR; TCRdb's copy has only in-frame clones and lacks some. That table gives V, J and clone size, and the DNA gave D and trimming. The repertoire consists of about 240,000 clones, with around 87% occurring once and the leading ten covering more than 6%. Trimming cost V 3 bases and J 2 bases; bases outside gene matches: 4. The CDR3 contains 14 residues. Germline loops: CDR1 SNHLY, CDR2 FYNNEI. The sample was peripheral blood. The origin of this receptor is a man aged 55 to 70 who had recovered from COVID-19. The chain carries TRBV2 and TRBJ2-7, with 7 bases identical to TRBD2. For the CDR3, the DNA is TGTGCCAGCAGTGACGAGGCGGGGGCCTACGAGCAGTACTTC. This codes for CASSDEAGAYEQYF.